Listed here is a single T cell receptor (beta chain). Libraries were prepared by immunoSEQ multiplex PCR; TCRdb keeps only in-frame clonotypes and omits some of them. The sample has approximately 54,000 clones; about 90% are singletons. This sample was taken from a study of T cell changes during pregnancy in multiple sclerosis. The J segment lost 4 bases and the V segment lost 5 bases, leaving 7 bases of the junction unmatched. The germline V gene encodes CDR1 MNHNS and CDR2 SASEGT. The CDR3 runs to 14 residues. J is TRBJ1-1 and V is TRBV6-1; 7 bases fit TRBD1. Sequenced material: peripheral blood, taken after pregnancy. The TCR originated in a female donor in good health, enrolled as a control in a pregnancy study. The CDR3, as DNA: TGTGCCAGCAGTCTAACAGGGGATACCACTGAAGCTTTCTTT. Its protein product is CASSLTGDTTEAFF.